This entry features one T cell receptor beta chain sequence. Participant reports of clinical history set cohort assignment. The data belong to a study of blood T cell repertoires in COVID-19. Across the study: Nucleic acid was either cDNA or gDNA, and it came from T cells, B-cell-depleted T cells, or PBMCs.

Here immunoSEQ multiplex PCR was the method, and the copy in TCRdb shows in-frame clones only, minus some. The sample lists about 270,000 clones; almost 85% were seen once. Sequenced input: PBMCs or T cells enriched from blood (not recorded which). The source of this sequence is a woman in her 50s with acute COVID-19.

CDR3 residues: CASSTGPNGRETQYF. The CDR3 DNA follows: TGCGCCAGCAGCACCGGACCGAACGGGAGGGAGACCCAGTACTTC. The chain joins TRBV5-1 to TRBJ2-5, with 7 bases that match TRBD2. CDR1 is SGHRS and CDR2 is YFSETQ in the germline V gene. The CDR3 loop spans 15 amino acids. V shed 4 bases and J 5 bases; nucleotides not matched to a gene: 11.